A selection of T cell receptor beta chains follows, all from one sample in a study of Graves' ophthalmopathy and Graves' hyperthyroidism. TCRdb processed the multiplex PCR reads anew with MiXCR; each CDR3 protein has one entry. The table records under 350,000 distinct CDR3 sequences, roughly a sixth of them present only once. Source material: peripheral blood. The source is an adult man with Graves' ophthalmopathy. Each CDR3 is given with its conserved first and last residue. A D gene is named only where the DNA matches it firmly. A row's size may be missing; if present it is once, few, many or a size class.

d_gene	v_gene	j_gene	abundance	CDR3aa	CDR3nt
TRBD1	TRBV6-2/TRBV6-3	TRBJ1-1	many	CASSQDRGAEAFF	TGTGCCAGCAGTCAGGACAGGGGCGCTGAAGCTTTCTTT
NA	TRBV12-3/TRBV12-4	TRBJ1-5	NA	CASSLGGAYGNQPQHF	TGTGCCAGCAGTTTAGGGGGGGCCTACGGCAATCAGCCCCAGCATTTT
NA	TRBV20-1	TRBJ2-5	NA	CSAVHGGETQYF	TGCAGTGCCGTGCATGGGGGAGAGACCCAGTACTTC
NA	TRBV7-9	TRBJ1-2	NA	CASSIRINYGYIF	TGTGCCAGCAGCATACGTATCAACTATGGCTACATCTTC
TRBD1	TRBV7-2	TRBJ2-2	many	CASSSRQGAPGELFF	TGTGCCAGCAGCTCCCGACAGGGGGCCCCCGGGGAGCTGTTTTTT
NA	TRBV2	TRBJ2-5	many	CASRAGPSELETQYF	TGTGCCAGCAGGGCTGGCCCCTCGGAATTAGAGACCCAGTACTTC
NA	TRBV28	TRBJ1-2	many	CASSWAGSSNYGYAF	TGTGCCAGCAGTTGGGCCGGCAGCTCTAACTATGGCTACGCCTTC
NA	TRBV12-3/TRBV12-4	TRBJ1-1	many	CASSSGPPNTEAFF	TGTGCCAGCAGTTCGGGACCCCCGAACACTGAAGCTTTCTTT
NA	TRBV12-3/TRBV12-4	TRBJ1-5	many	CASSFGTGGFPQHF	TGTGCCAGCAGTTTCGGGACTGGGGGCTTTCCCCAGCATTTT
TRBD1	TRBV7-9	TRBJ2-3	many	CASSRDRFTDTQYF	TGTGCCAGCAGTCGGGACAGATTCACAGATACGCAGTATTTT
NA	TRBV30	TRBJ2-2	many	CAWSVRGQNTGELFF	TGTGCCTGGAGTGTAAGGGGACAAAACACCGGGGAGCTGTTTTTT
TRBD1	TRBV20-1	TRBJ2-7	NA	CSARDGTGTYEQYF	TGCAGTGCTAGAGATGGGACAGGGACCTACGAGCAGTACTTC
TRBD1	TRBV7-2	TRBJ1-6	many	CASSGRPGQLRPLHF	TGTGCCAGCAGCGGACGACCGGGACAGCTACGACCCCTCCACTTT
NA	TRBV6-5	TRBJ2-5	many	CASSYSHPRVHDQETQYF	TGTGCCAGCAGTTACTCGCATCCGAGAGTACACGACCAAGAGACCCAGTACTTC
NA	TRBV20-1	TRBJ2-7	many	CSARGRETSEQYF	TGCAGTGCTAGGGGCAGGGAGACCTCCGAGCAGTACTTC
NA	TRBV6-2/TRBV6-3	TRBJ2-2	many	CASYRGNTGELFF	TGTGCCAGCTATAGGGGGAACACCGGGGAGCTGTTTTTT
NA	TRBV20-1	TRBJ2-7	many	CSARDSSGRYEQYF	TGCAGTGCTAGAGATTCGTCAGGACGATACGAGCAGTACTTC
NA	TRBV7-8	TRBJ1-5	many	CASSLELQGQPQHF	TGTGCCAGCAGCTTAGAATTGCAGGGACAGCCCCAGCATTTT
NA	TRBV12-3/TRBV12-4	TRBJ1-5	once	CASSEATIQPQHF	TGTGCCAGCAGTGAAGCAACGATCCAGCCCCAGCATTTT
NA	TRBV7-3	TRBJ2-7	once	CASSLNPGTEQYF	TGTGCCAGCAGCTTAAACCCCGGGACAGAGCAGTACTTC